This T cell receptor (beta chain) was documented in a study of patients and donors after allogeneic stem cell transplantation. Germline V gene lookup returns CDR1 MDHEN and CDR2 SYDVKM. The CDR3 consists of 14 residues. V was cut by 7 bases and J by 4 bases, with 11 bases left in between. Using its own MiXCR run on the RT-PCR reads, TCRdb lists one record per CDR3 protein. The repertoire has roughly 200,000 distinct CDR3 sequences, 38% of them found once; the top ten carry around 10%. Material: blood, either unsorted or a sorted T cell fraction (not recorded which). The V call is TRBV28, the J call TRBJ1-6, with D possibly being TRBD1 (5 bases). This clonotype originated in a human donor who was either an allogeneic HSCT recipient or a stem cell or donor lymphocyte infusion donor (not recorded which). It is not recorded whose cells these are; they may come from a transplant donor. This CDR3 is CASIPTEYNSPLHF. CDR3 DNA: TGTGCCAGCATTCCGACAGAGTATAATTCACCCCTCCACTTT.